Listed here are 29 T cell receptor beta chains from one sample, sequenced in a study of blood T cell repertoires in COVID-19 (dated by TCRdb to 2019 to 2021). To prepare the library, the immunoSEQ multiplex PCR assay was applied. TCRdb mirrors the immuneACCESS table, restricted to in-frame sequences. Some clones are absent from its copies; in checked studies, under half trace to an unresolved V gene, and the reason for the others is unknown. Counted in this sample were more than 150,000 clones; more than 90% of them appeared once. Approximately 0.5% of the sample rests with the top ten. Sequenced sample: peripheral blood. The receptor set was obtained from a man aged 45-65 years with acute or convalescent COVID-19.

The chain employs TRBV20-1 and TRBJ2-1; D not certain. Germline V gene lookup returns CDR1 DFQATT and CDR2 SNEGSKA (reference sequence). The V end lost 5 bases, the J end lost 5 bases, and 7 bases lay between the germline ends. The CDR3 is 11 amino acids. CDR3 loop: CSAYNNNEQFF. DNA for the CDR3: TGCAGTGCTTATAATAACAATGAGCAGTTCTTC.

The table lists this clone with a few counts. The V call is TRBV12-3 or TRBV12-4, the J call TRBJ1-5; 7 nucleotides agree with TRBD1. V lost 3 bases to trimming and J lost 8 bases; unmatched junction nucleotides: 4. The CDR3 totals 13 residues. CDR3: CASSLSQGEPQHF. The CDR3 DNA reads TGTGCCAGCAGTTTGAGTCAGGGGGAGCCCCAGCATTTT.

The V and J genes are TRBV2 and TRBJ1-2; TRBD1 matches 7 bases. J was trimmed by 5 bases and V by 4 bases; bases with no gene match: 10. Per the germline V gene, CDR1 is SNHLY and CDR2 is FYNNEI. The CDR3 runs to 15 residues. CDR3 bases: TGTGCCAGCAGTGTAGGGGACAGTTTTTCATATGGCTACACCTTC. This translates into CASSVGDSFSYGYTF.

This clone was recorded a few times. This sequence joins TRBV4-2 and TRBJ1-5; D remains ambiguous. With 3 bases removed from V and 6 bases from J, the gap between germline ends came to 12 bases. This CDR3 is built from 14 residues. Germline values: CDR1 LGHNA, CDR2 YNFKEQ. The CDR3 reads CASSQDPGSQPQHF. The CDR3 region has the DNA TGTGCCAGCAGCCAGGACCCGGGGAGTCAGCCCCAGCATTTT.

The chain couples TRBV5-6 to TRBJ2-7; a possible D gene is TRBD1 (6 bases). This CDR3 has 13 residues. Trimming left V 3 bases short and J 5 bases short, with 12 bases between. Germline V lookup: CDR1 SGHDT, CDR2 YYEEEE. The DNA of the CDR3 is TGTGCCAGCAGCTCCCTGACAGGTCACGAGCAGTACGTC. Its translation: CASSSLTGHEQYV.

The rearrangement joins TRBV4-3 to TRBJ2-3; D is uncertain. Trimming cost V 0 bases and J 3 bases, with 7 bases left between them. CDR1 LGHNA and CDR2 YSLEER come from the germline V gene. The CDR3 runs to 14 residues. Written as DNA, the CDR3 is TGCGCCAGCAGCCAAGATCCGTCGACAGATACGCAGTATTTT. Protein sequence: CASSQDPSTDTQYF.

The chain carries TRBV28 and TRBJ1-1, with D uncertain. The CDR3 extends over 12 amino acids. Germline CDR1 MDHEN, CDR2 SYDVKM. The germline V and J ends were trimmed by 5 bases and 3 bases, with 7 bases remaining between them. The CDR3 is CASSPKYTEAFF. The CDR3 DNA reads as TGTGCCAGCAGTCCAAAATACACTGAAGCTTTCTTT. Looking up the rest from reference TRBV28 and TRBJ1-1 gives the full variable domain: DVKVTQSSRYLVKRTGEKVFLECVQDMDHENMFWYRQDPGLGLRLIYFSYDVKMKEKGDIPEGYSVSREKKERFSLILESASTNQTSMYLCASSPKYTEAFFGQGTRLTVV.

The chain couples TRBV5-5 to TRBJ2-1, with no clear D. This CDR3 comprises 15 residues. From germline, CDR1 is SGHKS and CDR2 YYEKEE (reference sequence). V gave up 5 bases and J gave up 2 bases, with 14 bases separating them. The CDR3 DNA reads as TGTGCCAGCAGTTCTGATAAGACAACCTACAATGAGCAGTTCTTC. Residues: CASSSDKTTYNEQFF.

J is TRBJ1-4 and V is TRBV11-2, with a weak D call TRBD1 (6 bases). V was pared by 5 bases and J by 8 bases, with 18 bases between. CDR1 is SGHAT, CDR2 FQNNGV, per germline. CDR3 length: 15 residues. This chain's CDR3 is CASSPRGGGQEKLFF. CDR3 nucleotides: TGTGCCAGCAGCCCAAGGGGAGGGGGTCAAGAAAAACTGTTTTTT.

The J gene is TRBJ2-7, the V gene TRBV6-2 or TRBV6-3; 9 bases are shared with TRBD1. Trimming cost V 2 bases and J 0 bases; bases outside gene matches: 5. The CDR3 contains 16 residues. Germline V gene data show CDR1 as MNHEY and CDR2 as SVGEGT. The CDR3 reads CASSYGQGYNSYEQYV. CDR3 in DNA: TGTGCCAGCAGTTACGGACAGGGGTATAACTCCTACGAGCAGTACGTC.

As DNA, the CDR3 is TGTGCCAGTAGGGGGACAGGCTCGAACACCGGGGAGCTGTTTTTT. Its protein product is CASRGTGSNTGELFF. The J gene is TRBJ2-2, the V gene TRBV19, with 8 bases matching TRBD1. This CDR3 comprises 15 residues. Losses at the gene ends were 6 bases for V and 0 bases for J; bases not matched to a gene: 3. CDR1 is LNHDA, CDR2 SQIVND, per germline (reference sequence).

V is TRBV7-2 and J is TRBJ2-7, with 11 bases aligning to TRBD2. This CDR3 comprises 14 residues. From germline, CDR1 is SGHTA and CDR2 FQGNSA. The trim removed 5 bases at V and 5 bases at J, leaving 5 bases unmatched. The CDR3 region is CASSLRLAGHEQYV. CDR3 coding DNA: TGTGCCAGCAGCCTCCGACTAGCGGGGCACGAGCAGTACGTC.

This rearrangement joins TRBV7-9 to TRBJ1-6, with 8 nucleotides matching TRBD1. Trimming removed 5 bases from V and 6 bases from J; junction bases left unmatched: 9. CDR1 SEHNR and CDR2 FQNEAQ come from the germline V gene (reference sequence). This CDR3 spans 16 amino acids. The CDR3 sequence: CASSNRGSSANSPLHF. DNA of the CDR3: TGTGCCAGCAGCAACAGGGGGTCTAGTGCTAATTCACCCCTCCACTTT.

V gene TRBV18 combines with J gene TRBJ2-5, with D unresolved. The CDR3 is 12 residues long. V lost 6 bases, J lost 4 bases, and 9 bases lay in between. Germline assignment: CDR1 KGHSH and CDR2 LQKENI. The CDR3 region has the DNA TGTGCCAGCTCTCCAGAGGCAGAGACCCAGTACTTC. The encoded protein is CASSPEAETQYF.

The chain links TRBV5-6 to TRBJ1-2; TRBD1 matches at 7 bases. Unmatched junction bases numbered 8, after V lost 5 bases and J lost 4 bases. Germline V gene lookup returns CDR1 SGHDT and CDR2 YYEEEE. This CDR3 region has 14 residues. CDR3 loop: CASRARQGSYGYTF. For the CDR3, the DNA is TGTGCCAGCAGGGCTAGACAGGGCAGCTATGGCTACACCTTC. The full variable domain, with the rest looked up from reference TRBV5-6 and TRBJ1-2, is DAGVTQSPTHLIKTRGQQVTLRCSPKSGHDTVSWYQQALGQGPQFIFQYYEEEERQRGNFPDRFSGHQFPNYSSELNVNALLLGDSALYLCASRARQGSYGYTFGSGTRLTVV.

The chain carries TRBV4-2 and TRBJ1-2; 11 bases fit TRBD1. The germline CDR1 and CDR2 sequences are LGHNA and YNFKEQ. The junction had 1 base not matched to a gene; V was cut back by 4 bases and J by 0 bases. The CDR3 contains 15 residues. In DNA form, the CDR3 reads TGTGCCAGCAGCCCGGGACAGGGGGCTAACTATGGCTACACCTTC. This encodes CASSPGQGANYGYTF.

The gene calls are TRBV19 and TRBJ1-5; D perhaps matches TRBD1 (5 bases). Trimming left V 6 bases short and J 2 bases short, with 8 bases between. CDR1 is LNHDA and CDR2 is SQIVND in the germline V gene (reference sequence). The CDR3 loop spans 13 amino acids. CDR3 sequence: CASSRDGNQPQHF. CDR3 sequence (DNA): TGTGCCAGTAGCAGGGATGGCAATCAGCCCCAGCATTTT.

CDR3 sequence (DNA): TGCGCCAGCAGCCAGCCAGGGACAGGTCCCACTGAAGCTTTCTTT. As protein: CASSQPGTGPTEAFF. V and J are TRBV4-1 and TRBJ1-1, with TRBD1 matching 8 bases. Germline lookup yields CDR1 MGHRA and CDR2 YSYEKL. V trimming: 3 bases; J trimming: 4 bases; junction bases outside the gene matches: 7. The CDR3 sequence is 15 residues long.

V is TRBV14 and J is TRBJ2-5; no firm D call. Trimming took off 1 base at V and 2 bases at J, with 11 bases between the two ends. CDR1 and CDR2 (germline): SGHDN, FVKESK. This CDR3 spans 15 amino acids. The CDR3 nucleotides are TGTGCCAGCAGCCAAGCGAGGCAGCTACAAGAGACCCAGTACTTC. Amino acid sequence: CASSQARQLQETQYF.

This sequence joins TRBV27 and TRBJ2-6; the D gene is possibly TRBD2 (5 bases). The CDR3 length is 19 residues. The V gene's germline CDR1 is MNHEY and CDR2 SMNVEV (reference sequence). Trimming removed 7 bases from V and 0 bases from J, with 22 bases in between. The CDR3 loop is CASKHLAPNDYSGANVLTF. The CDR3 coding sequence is TGTGCCAGCAAACATTTAGCCCCTAACGACTACTCTGGGGCCAACGTCCTGACTTTC. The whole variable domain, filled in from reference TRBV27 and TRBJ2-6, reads EAQVTQNPRYLITVTGKKLTVTCSQNMNHEYMSWYRQDPGLGLRQIYYSMNVEVTDKGDVPEGYKVSRKEKRNFPLILESPSPNQTSLYFCASKHLAPNDYSGANVLTFGAGSRLTVL.

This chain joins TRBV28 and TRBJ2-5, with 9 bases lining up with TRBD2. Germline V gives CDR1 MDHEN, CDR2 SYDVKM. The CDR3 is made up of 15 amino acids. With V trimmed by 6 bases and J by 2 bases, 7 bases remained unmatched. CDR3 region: CASRKTSGLQETQYF. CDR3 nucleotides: TGTGCCAGCAGAAAGACTAGCGGACTGCAAGAGACCCAGTACTTC.

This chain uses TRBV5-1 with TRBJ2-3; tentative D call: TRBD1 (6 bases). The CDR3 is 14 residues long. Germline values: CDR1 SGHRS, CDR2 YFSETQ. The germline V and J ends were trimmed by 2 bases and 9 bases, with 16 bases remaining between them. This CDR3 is CASSFRGSLSTQYF. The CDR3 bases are TGCGCCAGCAGCTTCAGGGGCTCCCTATCGACGCAGTATTTT.

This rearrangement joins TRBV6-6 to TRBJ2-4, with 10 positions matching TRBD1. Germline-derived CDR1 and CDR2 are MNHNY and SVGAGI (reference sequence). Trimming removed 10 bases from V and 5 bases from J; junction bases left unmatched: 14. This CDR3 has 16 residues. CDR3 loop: CATERRGGQGENIQYF. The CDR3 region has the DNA TGTGCCACCGAACGGAGGGGTGGACAGGGGGAAAACATTCAGTACTTC.

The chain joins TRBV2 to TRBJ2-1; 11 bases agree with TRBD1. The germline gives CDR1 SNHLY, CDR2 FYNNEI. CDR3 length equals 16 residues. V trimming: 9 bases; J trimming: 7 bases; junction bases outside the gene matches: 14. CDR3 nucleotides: TGTGCCAGTTTGAGGCTGGACAGGGGGCACGGGAATGAGCAGTTCTTC. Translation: CASLRLDRGHGNEQFF. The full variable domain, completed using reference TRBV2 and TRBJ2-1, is EPEVTQTPSHQVTQMGQEVILRCVPISNHLYFYWYRQILGQKVEFLVSFYNNEISEKSEIFDDQFSVERPDGSNFTLKIRSTKLEDSAMYFCASLRLDRGHGNEQFFGPGTRLTVL.

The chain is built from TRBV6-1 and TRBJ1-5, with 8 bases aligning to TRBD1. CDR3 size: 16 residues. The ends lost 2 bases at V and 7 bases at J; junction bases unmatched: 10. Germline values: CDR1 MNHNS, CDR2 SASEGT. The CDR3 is CASSEHWTGIGQPQHF. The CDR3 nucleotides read TGTGCCAGCAGTGAACATTGGACAGGGATAGGGCAGCCCCAGCATTTT.

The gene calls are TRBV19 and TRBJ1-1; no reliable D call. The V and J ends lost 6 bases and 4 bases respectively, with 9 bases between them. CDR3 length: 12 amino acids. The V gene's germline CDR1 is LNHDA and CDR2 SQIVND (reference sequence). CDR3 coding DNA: TGTGCCAGTAGAAATGCGGGCACTGAAGCTTTCTTT. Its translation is CASRNAGTEAFF.

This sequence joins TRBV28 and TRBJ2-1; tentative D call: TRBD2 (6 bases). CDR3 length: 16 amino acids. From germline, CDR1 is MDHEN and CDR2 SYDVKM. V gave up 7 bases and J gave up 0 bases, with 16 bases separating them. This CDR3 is CASINGGINSYNEQFF. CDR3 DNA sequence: TGTGCCAGCATCAATGGCGGGATCAACTCCTACAATGAGCAGTTCTTC.

The CDR3 coding sequence is TGTGCCAGTAGTATATATCCCCGGACAACCTCTGGAAACACCATATATTTT. Translating gives CASSIYPRTTSGNTIYF. The chain couples TRBV19 to TRBJ1-3, with D maybe TRBD1 (5 bases). This CDR3 spans 17 amino acids. The V end was cut by 2 bases, the J end by 0 bases, with 14 bases between. CDR1 and CDR2 (germline): LNHDA, SQIVND (reference sequence).

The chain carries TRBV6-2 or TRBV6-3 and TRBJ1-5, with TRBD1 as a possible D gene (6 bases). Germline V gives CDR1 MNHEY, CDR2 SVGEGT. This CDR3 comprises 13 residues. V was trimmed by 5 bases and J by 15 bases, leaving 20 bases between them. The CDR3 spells CASSVERGLLVHF. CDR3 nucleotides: TGTGCCAGCAGTGTCGAGAGGGGGTTATTGGTGCATTTT.